This passage covers 8 T cell receptor beta chains from one sample sequenced in a study of T cell responses to AZD1222 COVID-19 vaccine. Clones were read by immunoSEQ multiplex PCR, and TCRdb kept only the in-frame ones, dropping some. The sample lists around 100,000 clones, 80% to 85% occurring once. The starting material was peripheral blood, obtained on day 0 of AZD1222 vaccination. The origin of the receptors is an adult in good health.

This clone was seen only a few times. This sequence joins TRBV19 and TRBJ2-7; the match to TRBD2 covers 11 bases. There are 15 residues in the CDR3. Per the germline V gene, CDR1 is LNHDA and CDR2 is SQIVND (reference sequence). J lost 3 bases, V lost 4 bases, and 5 bases had no gene match. The CDR3 loop is CASSNLAGGYYEQYF. The CDR3 DNA follows: TGTGCCAGTAGTAATCTAGCGGGAGGTTACTACGAGCAGTACTTC.

This clone showed up just once. The rearrangement uses TRBV28 and TRBJ1-1, with D unresolved. CDR1 is MDHEN and CDR2 is SYDVKM in the germline V gene. Trimming removed 3 bases at V and 1 base at J, with 12 bases between. This CDR3 spans 15 amino acids. CDR3 nucleotides: TGTGCCAGCAGTTTTAAAAGGGTCAGGAACACTGAAGCTTTCTTT. Its translation: CASSFKRVRNTEAFF.

This chain uses TRBV3-1 (or the pseudogene TRBV3-2) with TRBJ2-2; D remains unclear. This CDR3 has 15 residues. Trimming left V 1 base short and J 4 bases short, with 10 bases between. The germline V gene has CDR1 LGHDT and CDR2 YNNKEL (reference sequence). CDR3 residues: CASSQVRPSTGELFF. CDR3 coding DNA: TGTGCCAGCAGCCAAGTAAGGCCCTCCACCGGGGAGCTGTTTTTT.

The chain combines TRBV5-4 with TRBJ1-2; 9 bases are shared with TRBD1. The trim removed 4 bases at V and 4 bases at J, leaving 2 bases unmatched. This CDR3 comprises 13 residues. The germline gives CDR1 SGHNT, CDR2 YYREEE (reference sequence). CDR3 residues: CASSQTGGYGYTF. CDR3 nucleotide sequence: TGTGCCAGCAGCCAGACAGGGGGCTATGGCTACACCTTC.

This rearrangement joins TRBV28 to TRBJ2-7; TRBD1 is a possible D gene (6 bases). The CDR3 loop spans 16 amino acids. Germline values: CDR1 MDHEN, CDR2 SYDVKM. V lost 7 bases and J 3 bases, leaving 22 bases between the germline ends. The CDR3 reads CASTAFGGLGHYEQYF. CDR3 in DNA: TGTGCCAGCACTGCGTTTGGGGGCCTTGGTCACTACGAGCAGTACTTC.

The V call is TRBV4-2, the J call TRBJ1-1; TRBD1 matches 7 bases. The CDR3 sequence is 16 residues long. The V gene's germline CDR1 is LGHNA and CDR2 YNFKEQ. After removal of 1 base from V and 1 base from J, the junction contained 6 bases not matched to a gene. This CDR3 is CASSQGVGQQNTEAFF. The DNA for the CDR3 is TGTGCCAGCAGCCAAGGTGTGGGACAGCAGAACACTGAAGCTTTCTTT.

V is TRBV28 and J is TRBJ1-2; 7 nucleotides agree with TRBD1. Germline CDR1 and CDR2: MDHEN and SYDVKM. The ends lost 9 bases at V and 2 bases at J; junction bases unmatched: 3. The length of the CDR3 is 12 residues. The CDR3 bases are TGTGCCAGTCAGGGGGGGAACTATGGCTACACCTTC. It yields the protein CASQGGNYGYTF.

This chain joins TRBV6-5 and TRBJ1-5; 8 bases are a match to TRBD1. Trimming took 6 bases from V and 1 from J; bases not matched to a gene: 5. This CDR3 has 15 amino acids. The germline V gene encodes CDR1 MNHEY and CDR2 SVGAGI. CDR3 coding DNA: TGTGCCAGCAGCGGACAGGGTTTCAGCAATCAGCCCCAGCATTTT. It encodes CASSGQGFSNQPQHF.